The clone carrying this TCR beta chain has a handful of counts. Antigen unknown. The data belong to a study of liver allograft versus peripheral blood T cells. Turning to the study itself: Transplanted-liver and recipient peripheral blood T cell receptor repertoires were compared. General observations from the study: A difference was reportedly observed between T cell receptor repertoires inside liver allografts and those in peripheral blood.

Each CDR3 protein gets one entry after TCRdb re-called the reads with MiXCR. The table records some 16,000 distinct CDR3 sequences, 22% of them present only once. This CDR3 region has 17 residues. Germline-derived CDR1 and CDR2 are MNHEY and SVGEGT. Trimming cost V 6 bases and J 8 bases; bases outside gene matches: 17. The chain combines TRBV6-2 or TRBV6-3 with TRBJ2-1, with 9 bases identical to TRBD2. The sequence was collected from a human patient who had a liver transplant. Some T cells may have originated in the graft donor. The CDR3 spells CASSPVAGAAVRDEQFF. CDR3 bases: TGTGCCAGCAGCCCAGTAGCGGGAGCTGCGGTGAGGGATGAGCAGTTCTTC.